This record concerns one TCR beta chain sequence. Germline values: CDR1 SGHVS, CDR2 FQNEAQ. The trim removed 1 base at V and 4 bases at J, leaving 7 bases unmatched. The CDR3 spans 17 residues. This sample was taken from a study of graft-versus-host responses after intestinal transplantation. Researchers placed about 200,000 CFSE-labeled responder cells in culture with about 200,000 irradiated, violet-dye-labeled stimulator cells. Method: immunoSEQ multiplex PCR; TCRdb's copy keeps in-frame clones and lacks some. Among fewer than 5,000 clones, roughly two fifths were seen once, and the ten largest hold around 6.4%.

The clonotype comes from a human patient who was an organ donor for intestinal transplantation. The J gene is TRBJ2-1, the V gene TRBV7-8; 10 nucleotides agree with TRBD2. The sample here was alloreactive CD8+ T cells from a mixed lymphocyte reaction culture, taken before transplantation. Subset in this sample: CFSE-low proliferating T cells sorted from roughly six-day pre-transplant mixed lymphocyte reaction (GvH or HvG direction). In DNA, the CDR3 is TGTGCCAGCAGCTTAGAGTGGGGACTAGCGCCGTACAATGAGCAGTTCTTC. Its protein is CASSLEWGLAPYNEQFF. Combining the CDR3 with reference TRBV7-8 and TRBJ2-1 gives the whole variable domain GAGVSQSPRYKVAKRGQDVALRCDPISGHVSLFWYQQALGQGPEFLTYFQNEAQLDKSGLPSDRFFAERPEGSVSTLKIQRTQQEDSAVYLCASSLEWGLAPYNEQFFGPGTRLTVL.